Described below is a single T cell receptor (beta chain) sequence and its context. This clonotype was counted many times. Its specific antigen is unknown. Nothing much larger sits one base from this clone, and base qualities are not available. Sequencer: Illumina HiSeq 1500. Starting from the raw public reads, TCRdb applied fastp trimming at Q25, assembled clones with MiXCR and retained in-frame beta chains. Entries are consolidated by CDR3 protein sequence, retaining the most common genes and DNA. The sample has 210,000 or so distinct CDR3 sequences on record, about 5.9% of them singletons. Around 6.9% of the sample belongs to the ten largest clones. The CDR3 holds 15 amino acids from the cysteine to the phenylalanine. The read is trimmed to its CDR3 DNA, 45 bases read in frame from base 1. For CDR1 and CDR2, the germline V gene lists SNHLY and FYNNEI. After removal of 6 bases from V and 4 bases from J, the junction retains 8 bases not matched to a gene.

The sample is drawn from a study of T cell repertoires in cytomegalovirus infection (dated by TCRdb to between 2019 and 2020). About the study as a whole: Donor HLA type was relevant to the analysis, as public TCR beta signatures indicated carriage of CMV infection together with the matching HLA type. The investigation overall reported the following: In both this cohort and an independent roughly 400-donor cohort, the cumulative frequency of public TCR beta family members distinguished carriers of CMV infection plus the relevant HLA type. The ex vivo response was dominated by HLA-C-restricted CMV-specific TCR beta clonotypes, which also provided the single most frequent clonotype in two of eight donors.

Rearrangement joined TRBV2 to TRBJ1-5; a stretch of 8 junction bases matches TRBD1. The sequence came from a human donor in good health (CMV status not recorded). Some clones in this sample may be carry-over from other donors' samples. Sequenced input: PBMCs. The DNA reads TGTGCCAGCAGCCCGGACAGGGTTTCGAATCAGCCCCAGCATTTT. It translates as CASSPDRVSNQPQHF.